Listed here are 3 T cell receptor beta chains from one sample, sequenced in a study of technical replicates of blood from a handful of donors. Sequenced by immunoSEQ multiplex PCR; TCRdb stores in-frame clones only, minus some. The sample comprises more than 70,000 clones, roughly nine tenths of which are singletons, and about 0.27% rests with the top ten. Sequenced sample: T cells isolated from PBMCs. The origin of the receptors is a human donor in good health.

J is TRBJ2-6 and V is TRBV7-9; D is ambiguous. V was cut by 6 bases and J by 0 bases, with 9 bases left in between. This CDR3 is 15 amino acids long. Germline V lookup: CDR1 SEHNR, CDR2 FQNEAQ (reference sequence). The CDR3 sequence: CASRNNTSGANVLTF. In DNA form, the CDR3 reads TGTGCCAGCAGAAATAACACCTCTGGGGCCAACGTCCTGACTTTC.

The chain has TRBV19 and TRBJ1-1; weak D call: TRBD1 (5 bases). V lost 0 bases and J lost 1, with 9 bases in between. CDR3 length equals 15 residues. CDR1 is LNHDA, CDR2 SQIVND, per germline (reference sequence). The CDR3 region is CASSIERQQNTEAFF. The CDR3 DNA reads as TGTGCCAGTAGTATAGAGAGACAGCAGAACACTGAAGCTTTCTTT.

The chain has TRBV29-1 and TRBJ1-2, with 9 bases matching TRBD1. CDR1 SQVTM and CDR2 ANQGSEA come from the germline V gene. V was clipped by 0 bases and J by 5 bases; unmatched bases: 7. The CDR3 is 15 residues long. The chain's CDR3 is CSVEDSGTGRYGYTF. The CDR3 DNA reads as TGCAGCGTTGAAGATTCCGGGACAGGGCGGTATGGCTACACCTTC.